Below are 15 T cell receptor beta chains sequenced from a single sample in a study of T cells in Graves' hyperthyroidism and ophthalmopathy. The source material, RNA transcripts, was used to amplify TCR beta CDR3 regions. Primed by the HTBI set, a first-round RT-PCR was run on the TCR CDR3. TCRdb used MiXCR to reprocess the multiplex PCR reads, holding one entry per CDR3 protein. The sample holds around 420,000 distinct CDR3 sequences, approximately 15% seen once. The source material was blood. The receptors stem from a young woman with Graves' hyperthyroidism.

There are many counts of this clonotype. The genes are TRBV5-1 and TRBJ1-1, with 12 nucleotides matching TRBD1. The V gene's germline CDR1 is SGHRS and CDR2 YFSETQ. The CDR3 spans 16 residues. V was pared by 5 bases and J by 5 bases, with 10 bases of the junction left unmatched. The CDR3 DNA reads as TGCGCCAGCAGTTCGGGACAGGGGGCAGTGAGAACTGAAGCTTTCTTT. Its protein is CASSSGQGAVRTEAFF.

This clonotype was seen repeatedly, ten times or more. The chain uses TRBV29-1 and TRBJ2-7; 8 bases align to TRBD1. This CDR3 comprises 14 residues. V trimming: 4 bases; J trimming: 1 base; junction bases outside the gene matches: 6. Germline CDR1 and CDR2: SQVTM and ANQGSEA. CDR3 coding DNA: TGCAGCGTTGGGACAGGGACCCAGTCCTACGAGCAGTACTTC. Its protein is CSVGTGTQSYEQYF.

This sequence joins TRBV19 and TRBJ1-1, with D maybe TRBD1 (6 bases). The germline V gene has CDR1 LNHDA and CDR2 SQIVND (reference sequence). Trimming removed 7 bases at V and 1 base at J, with 16 bases between. There are 15 residues in the CDR3. The CDR3 DNA reads TGTGCCAGTATCGAAGTTTGGGGGGCGAACACTGAAGCTTTCTTT. Translated: CASIEVWGANTEAFF.

This clonotype was observed a few times. This chain links TRBV29-1 with TRBJ2-1; D remains ambiguous. Deletions cut 3 bases from V and 0 bases from J, with 15 bases between. The CDR3 is 16 amino acids. Germline assignment: CDR1 SQVTM and CDR2 ANQGSEA. DNA for the CDR3: TGCAGCGTTGAGCCGGTGGATAGGAGCTCCTACAATGAGCAGTTCTTC. Amino acids: CSVEPVDRSSYNEQFF.

In its sample, this clonotype was seen many times. In DNA, the CDR3 is TGTGCCAGCAGCGCTGGGACAGGGGGAACCTCTAGCACAGATACGCAGTATTTT. It is translated as CASSAGTGGTSSTDTQYF. The chain links TRBV6-1 to TRBJ2-3, with 11 bases identical to TRBD1. The germline V gene has CDR1 MNHNS and CDR2 SASEGT. V was clipped by 6 bases and J by 0 bases; unmatched bases: 11. The CDR3 length is 18 residues.

This clonotype was seen ten or more times. This chain links TRBV27 with TRBJ2-2; no clear D gene. Trimming took off 2 bases at V and 6 bases at J, with 10 bases between the two ends. The CDR3 is made up of 14 amino acids. Germline assignment: CDR1 MNHEY and CDR2 SMNVEV (reference sequence). CDR3: CASSLEAAAGELFF. The CDR3 DNA follows: TGTGCCAGCAGTTTAGAGGCCGCGGCCGGGGAGCTGTTTTTT.

Ten or more counts support this clonotype. V usage is TRBV2 and J usage is TRBJ2-4; D not certain. V lost 4 bases and J 5 bases, leaving 15 bases between the germline ends. The CDR3 length is 15 residues. The germline gives CDR1 SNHLY, CDR2 FYNNEI. The CDR3: CASSAQLPSQNIQYF. CDR3 DNA: TGTGCCAGCAGTGCGCAACTCCCCTCCCAAAACATTCAGTACTTC.

This clonotype came up a few times. The chain is built from TRBV20-1 and TRBJ2-1, with 9 nucleotides matching TRBD2. CDR3 length equals 14 residues. The V segment lost 6 bases and the J segment 6 bases; nucleotides outside the gene matches: 9. Per germline, CDR1 DFQATT and CDR2 SNEGSKA (reference sequence). The CDR3, as DNA: TGCAGTGCAATCCGGGGACTAGCCCCCAATGAGCAGTTCTTC. This encodes CSAIRGLAPNEQFF.

This clonotype was observed at least ten times. This chain joins TRBV27 and TRBJ2-7, with 9 bases aligning to TRBD1. Germline CDR1 reads MNHEY; CDR2 reads SMNVEV (reference sequence). The CDR3 has 14 residues. V lost 5 bases, J lost 2 bases, and 4 bases stayed unmatched. The CDR3 region has the DNA TGTGCCAGCAGTCTCCGGGACAGGGCCTACGAGCAGTACTTC. Protein sequence: CASSLRDRAYEQYF.

The sample holds many counts of this clonotype. The chain uses TRBV6-1 and TRBJ1-5; 8 nucleotides agree with TRBD1. The CDR3 spans 15 residues. CDR1 is MNHNS and CDR2 is SASEGT in the germline V gene. The V gene end was trimmed by 6 bases and the J gene end by 0 bases; junction bases not matched to a gene: 4. The CDR3 nucleotides are TGTGCCAGCAGCAGGGGACAGGATAGCAATCAGCCCCAGCATTTT. This sequence encodes CASSRGQDSNQPQHF.

This clonotype was observed many times. The V call is TRBV4-1, the J call TRBJ2-3; 7 positions match TRBD2. This CDR3 region has 14 residues. Trimming removed 4 bases from V and 2 bases from J; junction bases left unmatched: 3. The germline CDR1 and CDR2 sequences are MGHRA and YSYEKL. CDR3: CASSRAGPTDTQYF. CDR3 DNA: TGCGCCAGCAGCCGAGCGGGGCCCACAGATACGCAGTATTTT.

This clonotype was seen a few times. The rearrangement joins TRBV2 to TRBJ1-2; the D gene is possibly TRBD1 (6 bases). The V end was cut by 0 bases, the J end by 14 bases, with 22 bases between. Per germline, CDR1 SNHLY and CDR2 FYNNEI. CDR3 size: 15 residues. The CDR3 nucleotides are TGTGCCAGCAGTGAAGCGGGGGGCACAGGAGGCCCGTCGACCTTC. Its translation is CASSEAGGTGGPSTF.

This clonotype showed up many times. V is TRBV12-3 or TRBV12-4 and J is TRBJ2-3; TRBD2 is a possible D gene (5 bases). V was trimmed by 5 bases and J by 0 bases, leaving 12 bases between them. The CDR3 is 15 amino acids. DNA of the CDR3: TGTGCCAGCAGTGCCGAAGCGGTTAGCACAGATACGCAGTATTTT. Its translation: CASSAEAVSTDTQYF.

This clonotype was seen ten or more times. The chain couples TRBV6-6 to TRBJ2-7; TRBD2 matches at 8 bases. Germline CDR1 is MNHNY and CDR2 is SVGAGI (reference sequence). The J segment lost 2 bases and the V segment lost 2 bases, leaving 2 bases of the junction unmatched. This CDR3 has 14 residues. The CDR3 protein is CASSYKAGAYEQYF. The CDR3 DNA reads as TGTGCCAGCAGTTACAAAGCGGGAGCCTACGAGCAGTACTTC.

This clonotype was counted ten times or more. V and J are TRBV18 and TRBJ1-1; the D gene is possibly TRBD1 (5 bases). Germline lookup yields CDR1 KGHSH and CDR2 LQKENI. The CDR3 is made up of 14 amino acids. Between the trimmed V and J ends, which lost 2 bases and 0 bases, there was a span of 7 bases. The CDR3 DNA reads TGTGCCAGCTCACCAGGGGCGGTGAACACTGAAGCTTTCTTT. Its translation: CASSPGAVNTEAFF.